Below are 5 T cell receptor beta chains sequenced from a single sample in a study of chemoradiotherapy in HPV16-positive cancers. Profiled with immunoSEQ multiplex PCR; TCRdb holds only in-frame clones, not every one. Seen here are under 8,500 clones, 65% to 90% observed once, and the top ten hold under 8%. The sample was tumor tissue, taken from a patient who underwent chemoradiotherapy. These TCRs come from a human donor with HPV-associated anogenital cancer.

The V call is TRBV6-1, the J call TRBJ1-1; D remains unclear. This CDR3 has 13 amino acids. V lost 3 bases, J lost 5 bases, and 10 bases lay in between. CDR1 MNHNS and CDR2 SASEGT come from the germline V gene. CDR3 sequence reads: CASSENVGTEAFF. The CDR3 DNA reads TGTGCCAGCAGTGAGAACGTTGGAACTGAAGCTTTCTTT.

This clone was found a few times. The same CDR3 is also encoded by other DNA sequences in this sample. DNA of the CDR3: TGCGCCAGCAGGAGGGACAGGGGGAACACTGAAGCTTTCTTT. Translated: CASRRDRGNTEAFF. The chain recombines TRBV10-2 with TRBJ1-1, with 10 positions matching TRBD1. The V and J ends lost 6 bases and 1 base, in that order; junction bases with no gene match: 2. Germline V CDR1 and CDR2: WSHSY, SAAADI. This CDR3 has 14 amino acids.

For the CDR3, the DNA is TGTGCCAGCAGCTTTTCAGGCGCCTACGAGCAGTACTTC. Protein product: CASSFSGAYEQYF. The chain recombines TRBV7-6 with TRBJ2-7; D gene unclear. Germline V gene lookup returns CDR1 SGHVS and CDR2 FNYEAQ. V lost 3 bases, J lost 2 bases, and 8 bases lay in between. This CDR3 is 13 amino acids long. The variable domain in full, with the rest retrieved from reference TRBV7-6 and TRBJ2-7, is GAGVSQSPRYKVTKRGQDVALRCDPISGHVSLYWYRQALGQGPEFLTYFNYEAQQDKSGLPNDRFSAERPEGSISTLTIQRTEQRDSAMYRCASSFSGAYEQYFGPGTRLTVT.

This clone turned up a few times. The chain is built from TRBV21-1 and TRBJ1-2; the D segment call TRBD1 is taken from the table without a DNA check. TRBV21-1 is termed a pseudogene. This CDR3 spans 14 amino acids. CDR3 nucleotide sequence: TGTGCCAGCAGCAAAGCGGGGCGCCTGTATGGCTACACCTTC. Translating it yields CASSKAGRLYGYTF.

This chain joins TRBV9 and TRBJ1-1; the D gene is possibly TRBD1 (5 bases). CDR1 is SGDLS and CDR2 is YYNGEE in the germline V gene. Trimming left V 4 bases short and J 4 bases short, with 11 bases between. The CDR3 sequence is 13 residues long. The CDR3: CASSPGLGTEAFF. The DNA for the CDR3 is TGTGCCAGCAGCCCAGGGTTGGGCACTGAAGCTTTCTTT.